The 11 T cell receptor beta chains below all came from one sample that was sequenced in a study of T cells in Graves' hyperthyroidism and ophthalmopathy. Researchers amplified the TCR beta CDR3 regions from RNA transcripts. TCR CDR3 regions were first amplified by RT-PCR with HTBI primers. MiXCR, run by TCRdb on the multiplex PCR reads, gives a single entry per CDR3 protein. This sample has about 640,000 distinct CDR3 sequences, with roughly 20% found just once. Sequencing was performed on blood. These receptors all stem from a man aged 25-40 years with Graves' ophthalmopathy.

The chain combines TRBV7-3 with TRBJ2-1; 8 bases are shared with TRBD2. This CDR3 comprises 14 residues. Germline V gene lookup returns CDR1 SGHTA and CDR2 FQGTGA. V dropped 2 bases and J dropped 7; count of bases not matched to a gene: 4. The CDR3 DNA reads as TGTGCCAGCAGCTTACTGGGGACTAGGAATGAGCAGTTCTTC. It codes for CASSLLGTRNEQFF.

The chain combines TRBV4-1 with TRBJ2-3; D unresolved. The CDR3 consists of 14 residues. From germline, CDR1 is MGHRA and CDR2 YSYEKL. V lost 2 bases, J lost 6 bases, and 12 bases lay in between. The CDR3 loop is CASSQTTSLDTQYF. The DNA for the CDR3 is TGCGCCAGCAGCCAAACGACAAGTCTGGATACGCAGTATTTT.

V and J are TRBV3-1 and TRBJ2-7, with unresolved D. Germline loops: CDR1 LGHDT, CDR2 YNNKEL (reference sequence). V lost 4 bases, J lost 5 bases, and 15 bases lay in between. The CDR3 is 14 amino acids. The CDR3 bases are TGTGCCAGCAGCCCGGACCTCCCGGTACACGAGCAGTACTTC. It is translated as CASSPDLPVHEQYF.

The genes are TRBV24-1 and TRBJ2-7; D is undetermined. Germline V CDR1 and CDR2: KGHDR, SFDVKD. The CDR3 totals 10 residues. V was shortened by 9 bases and J by 2 bases, with 4 bases between the two germline ends. The CDR3: CATWAYEQYF. In DNA form, the CDR3 reads TGTGCCACCTGGGCCTACGAGCAGTACTTC.

The V gene is TRBV20-1, the J gene TRBJ1-1, with no clear D. Looked up from germline, CDR1 is DFQATT and CDR2 is SNEGSKA (reference sequence). V was pared by 3 bases and J by 10 bases, with 15 bases between. The CDR3 is made up of 12 amino acids. The CDR3 region is CSARAPASAAFF. The CDR3, as DNA: TGCAGTGCTAGGGCCCCCGCGAGCGCAGCTTTCTTT.

The chain employs TRBV9 and TRBJ2-7, with a tentative D call TRBD2 (6 bases). Germline-derived CDR1 and CDR2 are SGDLS and YYNGEE. V lost 0 bases and J lost 2, with 12 bases in between. The CDR3 covers 15 residues. CDR3 in amino acids: CASSVETGEAYEQYF. In DNA, the CDR3 is TGTGCCAGCAGCGTAGAAACGGGAGAGGCCTACGAGCAGTACTTC.

This sequence joins TRBV27 and TRBJ2-1, with D tentatively TRBD1 or TRBD2 (5 bases each). The CDR3 totals 13 residues. V lost 5 bases and J lost 8, with 13 bases in between. The V gene's germline CDR1 is MNHEY and CDR2 SMNVEV (reference sequence). The CDR3 spells CASSGQRGHEQFF. DNA for the CDR3: TGTGCCAGCAGTGGGCAAAGGGGACATGAGCAGTTCTTC.

Comments on this clonotype: One junction end disagrees with the germline gene, perhaps due to a read error. J is TRBJ1-1 and V is TRBV7-7, with TRBD1 matching 7 bases. CDR3 length equals 17 residues. Germline V lookup: CDR1 SSHAT, CDR2 FNYEAQ (reference sequence). Here the CDR3 reads CASSPFDRESSGTEAFF. CDR3 DNA sequence: TGTGCTAGCAGCCCGTTCGACAGGGAATCGTCGGGCACTGAAGCTTTCTTT.

This sequence joins TRBV19 and TRBJ2-3; 10 bases align to TRBD2. This CDR3 has 14 amino acids. Germline loops: CDR1 LNHDA, CDR2 SQIVND (reference sequence). J was trimmed by 3 bases and V by 8 bases; bases with no gene match: 5. CDR3 protein: CASRSSGRTDTQYF. The CDR3 nucleotides are TGTGCCAGTCGGTCTAGCGGGAGAACAGATACGCAGTATTTT.

With respect to this clonotype: A read error may account for a junction end that differs from germline. This rearrangement joins TRBV20-1 to TRBJ2-3; D uncertain. This CDR3 has 15 residues. CDR1 and CDR2 (germline): DFQATT, SNEGSKA (reference sequence). CDR3: CRARRSYSSTDTQYF. In DNA, the CDR3 is TGCAGGGCTAGGCGCTCCTACTCTAGCACAGATACGCAGTATTTT.

The chain has TRBV7-6 and TRBJ2-1; the D call may be TRBD1 or TRBD2 (5 bases each). Between the trimmed V and J ends, which lost 5 bases and 0 bases, there was a span of 11 bases. Per germline, CDR1 SGHVS and CDR2 FNYEAQ. The CDR3 sequence is 15 residues long. The CDR3 DNA reads TGTGCCAGCAGCGACCGGGGCCCCTCCTACAATGAGCAGTTCTTC. Protein sequence: CASSDRGPSYNEQFF.